This TCR beta chain was observed in a study of shared clonotypes between healthy human individuals. Turning to the study itself: Each donor had three CD4 naive, three CD4 memory, two CD8 naive and one CD8 memory plate.

Here immunoSEQ multiplex PCR was the method, and the copy in TCRdb shows in-frame clones only, minus some. In the table there are some 2,000,000 clones, around 95% of which are singletons. The CDR3 spans 14 residues. V trimming: 5 bases; J trimming: 7 bases; junction bases outside the gene matches: 6. Germline values: CDR1 MNHEY, CDR2 SMNVEV (reference sequence). The chain is built from TRBV27 and TRBJ1-2, with 11 bases matching TRBD1. This receptor was taken from a man between 18 and 29 years old in good health. The sample comprised naive CD4+ T cells sorted from blood. Subset meaning: CD45RA+ positively selected. CDR3 DNA: TGTGCCAGCAGTCCATGGACAGGGGGCGGTGGCTACACCTTC. As protein: CASSPWTGGGGYTF.